The entry that follows covers one T cell receptor beta chain sequence. What it recognizes is unknown. Vbeta (60) and Jbeta (13) primers were used in the PCR. In the original workflow: In a later analysis, about 11 million of some 80 million unique beta chains occurred in at least two donors. Only in-frame clones appear in the TCRdb table, and some are missing; sequencing was by immunoSEQ multiplex PCR. V and J calls and clone size come straight from that table; D and trimming were deduced from the DNA. The sample consists of about 120,000 clones, roughly 9% of them appearing once. This CDR3 spans 15 amino acids. V was pared by 1 base and J by 0 bases, with 9 bases between. The germline gives CDR1 SGDLS, CDR2 YYNGEE. The data belong to a study of cytomegalovirus exposure and HLA in healthy donors. Overall study findings and caveats: The majority of CMV-associated TCR beta chains were reported as apparently HLA-restricted in a later analysis. In an earlier analysis, productive rearrangement rates for most beta V segments clustered near 87% or 30%.

The receptor comes from a man under 40 in good health and CMV-seronegative. Sequencing input: PBMCs. The genes are TRBV9 and TRBJ2-3; tentative D call: TRBD2 (6 bases). The CDR3 loop reads CASSVRGASTDTQYF. The DNA for the CDR3 is TGTGCCAGCAGCGTACGCGGGGCTAGCACAGATACGCAGTATTTT.